This T cell receptor (beta chain) was found in a study of blood T cell repertoires in COVID-19. With 1 base clipped from V and 5 bases from J, the junction kept 6 bases outside the gene matches. The CDR3 is 16 residues long. CDR1 SGHTA and CDR2 FQGNSA come from the germline V gene. How the authors handled the data: Estimates of nucleated cell counts were drawn from the amplification of reference gene primers. Produced via immunoSEQ multiplex PCR; TCRdb's table is partial and in-frame only. The V and J calls and clone size come from that table; D and trimming were worked out from the DNA. The sample includes around 300,000 clones, approximately 89% of them seen just once. Allocation to cohorts depended on clinical history reported by the participants.

This chain joins TRBV7-2 and TRBJ2-2, with 8 bases that match TRBD2. Sequenced material: PBMCs or T cells enriched from blood (not recorded which). This TCR was sampled from a woman under 40 who had recovered from COVID-19. CDR3 sequence: CASSLGRGGRTGELFF. CDR3 nucleotides: TGTGCCAGCAGCTTAGGACGGGGGGGCCGAACCGGGGAGCTGTTTTTT.